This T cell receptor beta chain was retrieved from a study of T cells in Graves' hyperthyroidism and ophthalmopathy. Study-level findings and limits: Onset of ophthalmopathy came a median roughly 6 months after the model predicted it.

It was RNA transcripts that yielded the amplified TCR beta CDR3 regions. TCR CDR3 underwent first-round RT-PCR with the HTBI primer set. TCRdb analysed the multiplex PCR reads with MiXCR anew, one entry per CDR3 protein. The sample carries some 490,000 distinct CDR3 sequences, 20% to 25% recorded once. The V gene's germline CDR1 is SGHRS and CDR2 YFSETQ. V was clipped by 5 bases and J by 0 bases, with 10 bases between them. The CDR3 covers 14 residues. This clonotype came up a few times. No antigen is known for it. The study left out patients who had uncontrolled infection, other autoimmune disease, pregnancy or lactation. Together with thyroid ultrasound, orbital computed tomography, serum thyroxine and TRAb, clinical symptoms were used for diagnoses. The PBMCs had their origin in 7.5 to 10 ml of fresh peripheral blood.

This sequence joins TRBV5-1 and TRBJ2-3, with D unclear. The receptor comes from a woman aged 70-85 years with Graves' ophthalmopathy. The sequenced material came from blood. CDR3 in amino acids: CASRRATSTDTQYF. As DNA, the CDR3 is TGCGCCAGCAGAAGGGCTACTAGCACAGATACGCAGTATTTT.